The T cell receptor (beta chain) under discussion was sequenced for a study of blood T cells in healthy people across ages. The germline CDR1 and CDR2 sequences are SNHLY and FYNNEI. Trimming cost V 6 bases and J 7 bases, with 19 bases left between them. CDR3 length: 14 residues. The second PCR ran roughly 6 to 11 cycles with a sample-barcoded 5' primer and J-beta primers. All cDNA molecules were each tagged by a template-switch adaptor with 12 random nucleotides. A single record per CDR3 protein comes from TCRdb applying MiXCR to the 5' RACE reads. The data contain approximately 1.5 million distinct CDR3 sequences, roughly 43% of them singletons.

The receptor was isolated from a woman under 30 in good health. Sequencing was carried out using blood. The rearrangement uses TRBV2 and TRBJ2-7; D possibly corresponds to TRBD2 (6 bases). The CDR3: CASSLDRGIHEQYF. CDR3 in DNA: TGTGCCAGCAGCCTAGATCGGGGGATCCATGAGCAGTACTTC.